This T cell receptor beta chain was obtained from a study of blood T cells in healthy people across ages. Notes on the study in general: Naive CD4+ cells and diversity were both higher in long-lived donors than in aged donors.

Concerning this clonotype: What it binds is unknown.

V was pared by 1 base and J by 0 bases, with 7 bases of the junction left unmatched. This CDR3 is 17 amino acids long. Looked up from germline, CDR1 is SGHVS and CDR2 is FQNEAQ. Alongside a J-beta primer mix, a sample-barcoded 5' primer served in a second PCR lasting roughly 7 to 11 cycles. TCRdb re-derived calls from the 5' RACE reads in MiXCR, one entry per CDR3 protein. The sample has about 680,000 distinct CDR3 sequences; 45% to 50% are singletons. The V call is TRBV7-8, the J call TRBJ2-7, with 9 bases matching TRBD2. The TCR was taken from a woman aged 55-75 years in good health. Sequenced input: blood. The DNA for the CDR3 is TGTGCCAGCAGCTTAGGATATGGCGGGAGGGACTCCTACGAGCAGTACTTC. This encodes CASSLGYGGRDSYEQYF.